This record covers a single T cell receptor (beta chain). Its antigen remains unknown. Vbeta (60) and Jbeta (13) primers were used in the PCR. TCRdb's table, derived via immunoSEQ multiplex PCR, lists solely in-frame clones and lacks some. Here the sample spans some 270,000 clones, nearly 95% being singletons. The sample originates from a study of cytomegalovirus exposure and HLA in healthy donors. About the study: Around 87 million unique TCRs, all from HLA-typed donors, were included in an early release of the data. Ancestry clustering placed 70% to 90% of around 400 genotyped donors in the Caucasian-associated cluster.

Points from the study as a whole: Common viral pathogens seemed to be connected with several of the most significant clusters, according to a later analysis. Another analysis was done later, and it associated fewer than 20,000 TCR beta sequences with HLA alleles at 0.05 false discovery rate.

Sample: PBMCs. The clonotype was recovered from a girl aged 2 to 10 in good health and CMV-seronegative.

The DNA of the CDR3 is TGTGCCAGCTCACCAGGACAGTCCTCCTACGAGCAGTACTTC. Its protein product is CASSPGQSSYEQYF. The rearrangement uses TRBV18 and TRBJ2-5, with D perhaps matching TRBD1 (6 bases). The J call may be incorrect, as the DNA end agrees better with TRBJ2-7. This CDR3 comprises 14 residues. Germline CDR1 is KGHSH and CDR2 is LQKENI.